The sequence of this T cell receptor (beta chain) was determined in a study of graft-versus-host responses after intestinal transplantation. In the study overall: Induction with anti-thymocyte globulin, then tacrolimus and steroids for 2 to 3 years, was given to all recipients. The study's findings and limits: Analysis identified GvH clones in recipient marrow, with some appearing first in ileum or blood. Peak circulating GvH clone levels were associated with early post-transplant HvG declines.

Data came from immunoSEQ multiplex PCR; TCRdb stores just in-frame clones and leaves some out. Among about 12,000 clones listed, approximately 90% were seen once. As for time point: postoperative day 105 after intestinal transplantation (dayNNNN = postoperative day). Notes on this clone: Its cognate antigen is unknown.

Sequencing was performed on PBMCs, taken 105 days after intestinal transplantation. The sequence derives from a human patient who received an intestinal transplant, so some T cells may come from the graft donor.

CDR3 protein: CASSLGQASSYNEQFF. The CDR3 nucleotides read TGCGCCAGCAGCTTGGGGCAGGCGAGCTCCTACAATGAGCAGTTCTTC. The chain has TRBV5-1 and TRBJ2-1; unclear D gene. From germline, CDR1 is SGHRS and CDR2 YFSETQ. This CDR3 has 16 residues. Deletions cut 0 bases from V and 0 bases from J, with 10 bases between.